One T cell receptor (beta chain) is described in this entry. This specimen includes other DNA sequences encoding the same CDR3. This specimen belongs to a study of blood T cell repertoires in COVID-19. Across the whole study: Spain, Italy and the United States supplied samples that represented acute and convalescent COVID-19. T cells, B-cell-depleted T cells, or PBMCs supplied cDNA or gDNA.

Per the original methods: Amplification from reference gene primers served as the basis for estimated nucleated cell counts. Repertoires were generated with immunoSEQ multiplex PCR, while TCRdb's copy carries only in-frame clones and drops some. The D gene and trimming were derived from the DNA, and the V and J assignments and clone size from that table. The sample has some 80,000 clones; about nine tenths are singletons. The source of this sequence is a human donor in a cohort sampled during active COVID-19. Material for sequencing was peripheral blood.

The CDR3 region has the DNA TGTGCCAGCTCACCGGCCGCGGGTGATGGCTACACCTTC. It is translated as CASSPAAGDGYTF. V usage is TRBV18 and J usage is TRBJ1-2, with D uncertain. Germline-derived CDR1 and CDR2 are KGHSH and LQKENI. This CDR3 comprises 13 residues. Trimming removed 3 bases from V and 6 bases from J, with 11 bases in between.